This T cell receptor beta chain was recovered during a study of CD8 T cells in Susac syndrome. Random hexamers were used to reverse transcribe an amount of roughly 0.5 to 1 ug RNA. TCRdb re-derived calls from the immunoSEQ multiplex PCR reads in MiXCR, one entry per CDR3 protein. The table shows 84,000 or so distinct CDR3 sequences, with approximately 96% occurring only once. The sequence came from a human donor with Susac syndrome. The sample comprised CD8+ T cells from PBMCs.

Here the CDR3 DNA reads TGTGCCAGCAGCTTGCCGACCGGGGAGCTGTTTTTT. It codes for CASSLPTGELFF. The gene calls are TRBV5-4 and TRBJ2-2; D is unclear. V lost 1 base and J 5 bases, leaving 3 bases between the germline ends. CDR1 and CDR2 (germline): SGHNT, YYREEE (reference sequence). The CDR3 runs to 12 residues.